The T cell receptor (beta chain) described here comes from a study of chemoradiotherapy in HPV16-positive cancers. Only in-frame clones appear in the TCRdb table, and some are missing; sequencing was by immunoSEQ multiplex PCR. The table has about 14,000 clones, less than 70% seen once. The CDR3 loop spans 12 amino acids. Germline trimming cut 8 bases from V and 6 bases from J; bases unmatched to any gene: 6. CDR1 LNHDA and CDR2 SQIVND come from the germline V gene (reference sequence). This clone showed up just a few times. Collection of the sample occurred from a patient who underwent chemoradiotherapy. This sequence was found in a human donor with HPV-associated anogenital cancer. This chain uses TRBV19 with TRBJ1-1, with 7 bases lining up with TRBD1. The CDR3 nucleotides read TGTGCCAGTGGCAGACAGGGCCCTGAAGCTTTCTTT. Translated: CASGRQGPEAFF.